This T cell receptor (beta chain) originates from a study of blood T cell repertoires in COVID-19. Overall study: COVID-19 samples, acute and convalescent, were from the United States, Italy and Spain. In each case, the material was cDNA or gDNA derived from T cells, B-cell-depleted T cells, or PBMCs.

The authors' processing: Amplification of reference gene primers provided the estimated nucleated cell counts. Clones were read by immunoSEQ multiplex PCR, and TCRdb kept only the in-frame ones, dropping some. Clone size and the V and J calls come from that table; the DNA yielded D and trimming. The sample contains 130,000 or so clones, around 88% of which appear only once. CDR1 and CDR2 from the germline V gene are SGHRS and YFSETQ. V lost 2 bases and J lost 6; bases outside the gene matches: 2. This CDR3 contains 12 residues. The clonotype was recovered from a man aged 60 to 75 with COVID-19, enrolled during active disease. The source material was peripheral blood. The chain carries TRBV5-1 and TRBJ2-7; 7 positions match TRBD1. The CDR3 sequence: CASSLQGFEQYF. The CDR3 DNA reads TGCGCCAGCAGCTTACAGGGGTTCGAGCAGTACTTC.